Sequencing of this T cell receptor beta chain was carried out in a study of early T cells in non-severe SARS-CoV-2 infection. The overall study: Sequenced material consisted of bulk RNA (from unsorted whole blood), and chains were unpaired. Study-level results: CD4 and private specificities were missed by VDJdb matching, which favored anti-spike CD8 responses.

This clonotype has a handful of counts. As yet, its antigen is unknown. TCRdb redid the calling of the 5' RACE reads with MiXCR, one entry per CDR3 protein. The sample holds fewer than 110,000 distinct CDR3 sequences, 8.5% to 14% seen once. The CDR3 totals 14 residues. Germline V gives CDR1 LNHNV, CDR2 YYDKDF (reference sequence). Trimming pared 0 bases from V and 7 bases from J, leaving 13 bases between. The specimen was whole blood. The sequence came from an adult who was a healthcare worker with PCR-confirmed SARS-CoV-2 infection or an uninfected control (not recorded which). The chain links TRBV15 to TRBJ2-7; weak D call: TRBD1 (5 bases). For the CDR3, the DNA is TGTGCCACCAGCAGAGATTTGGCAGGGAAAGAGCAGTACTTC. Amino acids: CATSRDLAGKEQYF.